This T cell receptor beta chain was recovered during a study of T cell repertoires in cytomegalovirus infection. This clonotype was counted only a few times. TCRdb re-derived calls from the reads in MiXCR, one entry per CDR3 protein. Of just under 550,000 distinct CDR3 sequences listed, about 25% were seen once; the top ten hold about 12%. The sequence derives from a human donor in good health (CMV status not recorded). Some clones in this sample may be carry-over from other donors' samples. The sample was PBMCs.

The CDR3: CASSMTDNTEAFF. DNA of the CDR3: TGTGCCAGTTCAATGACAGATAACACTGAAGCTTTCTTT. The rearrangement links TRBV6-6 to TRBJ1-1, with D possibly matching TRBD1 (5 bases). CDR1 is MNHNY and CDR2 is SVGAGI in the germline V gene (reference sequence). Trimming left V 9 bases short and J 2 bases short, with 13 bases between. The CDR3 totals 13 residues.